What follows describes a single T cell receptor (beta chain). Its matching antigen is unknown. The data are from a study of OX40 agonist ivuxolimab in advanced cancers. Overall study: Participants could have had prior anti-PD-1, anti-PD-L1 or anti-CTLA-4 therapy, and 40% had some. Findings and caveats of the study: Blood T cells, both CD4+ and CD8+, expanded clonally by week 6 at 0.1 to 3.0 mg/kg.

The J segment lost 4 bases and the V segment lost 7 bases, leaving 6 bases of the junction unmatched. Germline V gene sequence: CDR1 MRHNA, CDR2 SNTAGT. The CDR3 has 14 amino acids. The method was immunoSEQ multiplex PCR; TCRdb's version includes in-frame clones alone and lacks a portion of them. The sample consists of 50,000 to 70,000 clones, roughly 90% of them appearing once. Patients with autoimmune history or systemic immunosuppression were excluded. The chain carries TRBV6-4 and TRBJ1-1, with 10 positions matching TRBD1. The receptor's source is an adult with an advanced solid tumor such as melanoma, head and neck, liver or kidney cancer. This material consisted of CD4+ or CD8+ T cells sorted from blood, taken in a trial of the OX40 agonist ivuxolimab. The CDR3 region is CASKGDRGVTEAFF. The DNA for the CDR3 is TGTGCCAGCAAGGGGGACAGGGGCGTCACTGAAGCTTTCTTT.